The 17 T cell receptor beta chains reported below all come from one sample, sequenced in a study of blood T cell repertoires in COVID-19. Sequencing was performed with immunoSEQ multiplex PCR; in TCRdb, only in-frame clones are kept and a portion is missing. The sample yields a few hundred thousand clones, approximately 86% seen once. Sequencing used peripheral blood. All receptors come from a woman in her forties or fifties with COVID-19, enrolled during active disease.

V is TRBV5-1 and J is TRBJ2-2; D is unresolved. With 1 base removed from V and 4 bases from J, the gap between germline ends came to 8 bases. CDR3 size: 14 residues. Germline V CDR1 and CDR2: SGHRS, YFSETQ. In DNA form, the CDR3 reads TGCGCCAGCAGCTTGTCCCTTTCCACCGGGGAGCTGTTTTTT. It translates to CASSLSLSTGELFF.

The chain has TRBV6-2 or TRBV6-3 and TRBJ1-2; perhaps TRBD1 as D (5 bases). Between the trimmed V and J ends, which lost 1 base and 3 bases, there was a span of 9 bases. Germline V gene sequence: CDR1 MNHEY, CDR2 SVGEGT. The CDR3 is 14 residues long. The CDR3 loop reads CASSYWGRDYGYTF. In nucleotides, the CDR3 is TGTGCCAGCAGTTACTGGGGCAGAGACTATGGCTACACCTTC.

This rearrangement joins TRBV30 to TRBJ2-7, with D possibly TRBD2 on 5 matching bases. V was shortened by 4 bases and J by 7 bases, with 20 bases between the two germline ends. The V gene's germline CDR1 is GTSNPN and CDR2 SVGIG (reference sequence). There are 14 residues in the CDR3. The CDR3 loop reads CAWTRGSLLREQYF. The DNA of the CDR3 is TGTGCCTGGACCCGAGGGAGCCTCCTACGGGAGCAGTACTTC.

The chain joins TRBV28 to TRBJ1-2, with D perhaps matching TRBD1 (5 bases). The CDR3 loop spans 15 amino acids. CDR1 is MDHEN, CDR2 SYDVKM, per germline. The V end lost 5 bases, the J end lost 3 bases, and 16 bases lay between the germline ends. In DNA form, the CDR3 reads TGTGCCAGCAGTCCGCGGGGCCGAGGGGACTATGGCTACACCTTC. This encodes CASSPRGRGDYGYTF.

This clone was observed a single time. The chain is built from TRBV12-3 or TRBV12-4 and TRBJ1-2, with D possibly being TRBD1 (6 bases). The CDR3 loop spans 13 amino acids. Trimming took off 6 bases at V and 4 bases at J, with 12 bases between the two ends. The CDR3 protein is CASSDGQFYGYTF. CDR3 coding DNA: TGTGCCAGCAGCGACGGACAGTTCTATGGCTACACCTTC.

A few counts support this clone. This rearrangement joins TRBV15 to TRBJ1-6; D might be TRBD1 (5 bases). Germline CDR1 reads LNHNV; CDR2 reads YYDKDF (reference sequence). Between the trimmed V and J ends, which lost 0 bases and 7 bases, there was a span of 10 bases. This CDR3 has 15 residues. CDR3 residues: CATSREGLRNSPLHF. The CDR3 nucleotides are TGTGCCACCAGCAGAGAGGGACTCCGGAATTCACCCCTCCACTTT.

This clone occurred a few times. This rearrangement joins TRBV5-5 to TRBJ2-7, with D unresolved. The CDR3 contains 13 residues. Germline-derived CDR1 and CDR2 are SGHKS and YYEKEE (reference sequence). V was trimmed by 0 bases and J by 9 bases, leaving 13 bases between them. The CDR3: CASSLGEIGGQYV. The CDR3 nucleotides read TGTGCCAGCAGCTTGGGAGAGATCGGCGGGCAGTACGTC.

The chain recombines TRBV4-1 with TRBJ2-6, with 8 positions matching TRBD1. CDR3 length: 15 amino acids. Losses at the gene ends were 6 bases for V and 1 base for J; bases not matched to a gene: 2. In germline, CDR1 is MGHRA, CDR2 YSYEKL. In DNA form, the CDR3 reads TGCGCCAGCAGGGACAGGGCGTCTGGGGCCAACGTCCTGACTTTC. It encodes CASRDRASGANVLTF.

CDR3 nucleotide sequence: TGTGCCAGCAGCCAAGATAGAGGGGGGGCGAAACGTCAAGAGACCCAGTACTTC. As protein: CASSQDRGGAKRQETQYF. The chain uses TRBV3-1 (or the pseudogene TRBV3-2) and TRBJ2-5, with a weak D call TRBD2 (7 bases). Germline assignment: CDR1 LGHDT and CDR2 YNNKEL (reference sequence). There are 18 residues in the CDR3. The V end was cut by 0 bases, the J end by 2 bases, with 19 bases between.

This rearrangement joins TRBV3-1 (or the pseudogene TRBV3-2) to TRBJ2-1; 8 bases fit TRBD1. V was pared by 4 bases and J by 7 bases, with 6 bases of the junction left unmatched. Germline CDR1 LGHDT, CDR2 YNNKEL (reference sequence). The CDR3 consists of 14 residues. The CDR3, as DNA: TGTGCCAGCAGCCGGACAGGGTGGGGGAATGAGCAGTTCTTC. This translates into CASSRTGWGNEQFF.

The J gene is TRBJ2-3, the V gene TRBV5-6; 7 nucleotides agree with TRBD2. The V and J ends lost 3 bases and 0 bases, in that order; junction bases with no gene match: 1. CDR1 and CDR2 from the germline V gene are SGHDT and YYEEEE. CDR3 length: 14 residues. Written as DNA, the CDR3 is TGTGCCAGCAGCTGGGGACTAAGCACAGATACGCAGTATTTT. This sequence encodes CASSWGLSTDTQYF.

This clone was seen more than once but under ten times. The rearrangement links TRBV5-6 to TRBJ1-4; no definite D call. The CDR3 contains 12 residues. In germline, CDR1 is SGHDT, CDR2 YYEEEE. The V end was cut by 4 bases, the J end by 7 bases, with 8 bases between. The CDR3, as DNA: TGTGCCAGCAGCCGCCGAGCTGAAAAACTGTTTTTT. Amino acid sequence: CASSRRAEKLFF.

This sequence joins TRBV6-5 and TRBJ2-5, with 7 bases aligning to TRBD1. The germline gives CDR1 MNHEY, CDR2 SVGAGI. After removal of 7 bases from V and 8 bases from J, the junction contained 13 bases not matched to a gene. The CDR3 is 14 residues long. Written as DNA, the CDR3 is TGTGCCAGCAAAAACAGAGGGGGCGCGTTTACCCAGTACTTC. Its translation is CASKNRGGAFTQYF.

The chain combines TRBV28 with TRBJ2-2, with 9 bases aligning to TRBD2. The junction had 9 bases not matched to a gene; V was cut back by 3 bases and J by 4 bases. Germline V lookup: CDR1 MDHEN, CDR2 SYDVKM. The CDR3 is 17 residues long. CDR3: CASSFLLAGDTTGELFF. CDR3 in DNA: TGTGCCAGCAGTTTTCTGTTAGCGGGGGACACCACCGGGGAGCTGTTTTTT.

The chain is built from TRBV29-1 and TRBJ1-2; a weak D match, TRBD1 (6 bases). The germline CDR1 and CDR2 sequences are SQVTM and ANQGSEA. The CDR3 consists of 12 residues. Trimming stripped 2 bases from V and 8 bases from J, with 12 bases between. The CDR3 DNA reads as TGCAGCGTTGAAAGCGCAGGGGTCGGCTACACCTTC. Its protein is CSVESAGVGYTF.

This clone was counted ten times or more. The chain couples TRBV6-5 to TRBJ2-7; 10 bases are a match to TRBD2. Trimming cost V 10 bases and J 5 bases; bases outside gene matches: 14. CDR3 length: 15 amino acids. Germline CDR1 is MNHEY and CDR2 is SVGAGI. For the CDR3, the DNA is TGTGCCACCGAAGCGATGAGCGGGGGGGCCGACGAGCAGTACTTC. Amino acids: CATEAMSGGADEQYF.

The rearrangement uses TRBV10-3 and TRBJ2-4; D is perhaps TRBD2 (5 bases). The CDR3 sequence is 12 residues long. The germline V and J ends were trimmed by 2 bases and 8 bases, with 7 bases remaining between them. Germline CDR1 reads ENHRY; CDR2 reads SYGVKD. CDR3 sequence reads: CAISETADIQYF. For the CDR3, the DNA is TGTGCCATCAGTGAGACAGCGGACATTCAGTACTTC.